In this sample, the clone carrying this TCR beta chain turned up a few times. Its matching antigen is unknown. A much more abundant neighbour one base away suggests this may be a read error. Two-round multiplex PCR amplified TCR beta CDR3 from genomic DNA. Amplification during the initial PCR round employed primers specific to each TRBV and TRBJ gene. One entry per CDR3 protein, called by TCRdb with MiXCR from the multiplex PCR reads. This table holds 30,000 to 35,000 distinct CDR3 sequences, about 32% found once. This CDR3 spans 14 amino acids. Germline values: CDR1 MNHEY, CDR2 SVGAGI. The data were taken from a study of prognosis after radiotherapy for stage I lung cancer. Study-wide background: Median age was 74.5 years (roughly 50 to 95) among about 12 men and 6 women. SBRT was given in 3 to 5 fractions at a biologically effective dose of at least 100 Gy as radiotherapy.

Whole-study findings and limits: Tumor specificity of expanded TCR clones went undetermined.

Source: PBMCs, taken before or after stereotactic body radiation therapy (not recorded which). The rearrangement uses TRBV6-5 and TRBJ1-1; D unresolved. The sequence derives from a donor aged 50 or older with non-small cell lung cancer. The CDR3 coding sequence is TGTGCCATCAGTTATAGACATGTGGACACTGAAGCTTTCTTT. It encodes CAISYRHVDTEAFF.